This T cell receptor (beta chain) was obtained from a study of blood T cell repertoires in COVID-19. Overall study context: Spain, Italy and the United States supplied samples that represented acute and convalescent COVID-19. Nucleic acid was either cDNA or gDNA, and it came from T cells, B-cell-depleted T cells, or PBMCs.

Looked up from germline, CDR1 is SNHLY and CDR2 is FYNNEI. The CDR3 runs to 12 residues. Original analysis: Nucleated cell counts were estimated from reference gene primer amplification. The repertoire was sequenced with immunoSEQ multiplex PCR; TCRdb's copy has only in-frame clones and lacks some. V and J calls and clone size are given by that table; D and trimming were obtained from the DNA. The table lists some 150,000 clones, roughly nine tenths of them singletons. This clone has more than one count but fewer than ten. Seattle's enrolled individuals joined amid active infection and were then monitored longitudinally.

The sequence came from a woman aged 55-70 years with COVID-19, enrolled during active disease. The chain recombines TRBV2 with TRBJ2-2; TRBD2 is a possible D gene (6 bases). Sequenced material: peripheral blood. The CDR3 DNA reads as TGTGTCGGGACTTCGAACACCGGGGAGCTGTTTTTT. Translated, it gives CVGTSNTGELFF.